These 20 T cell receptor beta chains were all obtained from the same sample, sequenced in a study of cytomegalovirus exposure and HLA in healthy donors (dated by TCRdb to 2017 to 2019). The library was made by the immunoSEQ multiplex PCR assay. A mixture of 60 forward primers for TCR Vbeta segments and 13 reverse primers for TCR Jbeta segments was used in the multiplex PCR. Held by TCRdb, this immuneACCESS table contains in-frame sequences only and omits some clones. Under half of the omission traces to an unresolved V gene where checked; the cause of the rest is unknown. This sample has about 170,000 clones in its table, and approximately 84% of those were observed once. In total, the top ten clones hold under 5% of the sample. Sequenced material: PBMCs. Receptor source: a girl aged 10 to 17 in good health and CMV-seropositive.

The CDR3 DNA follows: TGTGCCAGCAGGTCGGGGGGCTCCTCTGGAAACACCATATATTTT. This gives the protein CASRSGGSSGNTIYF. The chain couples TRBV6-6 to TRBJ1-3; a weak D match, TRBD1 (6 bases). Deletions cut 6 bases from V and 0 bases from J, with 12 bases between. Per the germline V gene, CDR1 is MNHNY and CDR2 is SVGAGI (reference sequence). There are 15 residues in the CDR3.

This clone was seen a single time. The V and J genes are TRBV14 and TRBJ1-1; TRBD1 might be the D (5 bases). CDR3 length equals 13 residues. Looked up from germline, CDR1 is SGHDN and CDR2 is FVKESK. Trimming cost V 4 bases and J 7 bases, with 13 bases left between them. Here the CDR3 reads CASSPPGGGEAFF. As DNA, the CDR3 is TGTGCCAGCAGCCCCCCCGGGGGGGGTGAAGCTTTCTTT.

The chain is built from TRBV15 and TRBJ2-7; TRBD1 might be the D (5 bases). CDR1 and CDR2 from the germline V gene are LNHNV and YYDKDF (reference sequence). The CDR3 is 14 residues long. V was clipped by 4 bases and J by 4 bases, with 14 bases between them. CDR3 region: CATSTRQKSYEQYF. In nucleotides, the CDR3 is TGTGCCACCAGCACCAGACAGAAGTCTTACGAGCAGTACTTC.

This rearrangement joins TRBV5-5 to TRBJ1-1; D is ambiguous. Trimming pared 6 bases from V and 3 bases from J, leaving 12 bases between. This CDR3 has 13 residues. Germline V lookup: CDR1 SGHKS, CDR2 YYEKEE (reference sequence). The CDR3 region is CASNLSPDTEAFF. The CDR3 DNA reads TGTGCCAGCAACCTCTCTCCGGACACTGAAGCTTTCTTT.

A single count supports this clone. The chain employs TRBV14 and TRBJ2-7; 8 bases fit TRBD1. The CDR3 is 13 residues long. V lost 0 bases, J lost 8 bases, and 3 bases stayed unmatched. Germline-derived CDR1 and CDR2 are SGHDN and FVKESK. The CDR3 DNA is TGTGCCAGCAGCCAAGATCGGACAGGGAAGCAGTACTTC. It encodes CASSQDRTGKQYF.

This clone was detected only once. The chain links TRBV7-9 to TRBJ1-1; perhaps TRBD1 as D (6 bases). The CDR3 is made up of 14 amino acids. Trimming removed 5 bases at V and 7 bases at J, with 17 bases between. Germline CDR1 and CDR2: SEHNR and FQNEAQ (reference sequence). The CDR3 spells CASSPKSRGFEAFF. The CDR3 coding sequence is TGTGCCAGCAGCCCAAAAAGCAGGGGCTTTGAAGCTTTCTTT.

V gene TRBV10-1 combines with J gene TRBJ1-1; possibly TRBD1 for D (6 bases). The V gene lost 2 bases and the J gene lost 4 bases, with 11 bases spanning the gap. CDR1 WNHNN and CDR2 SYGVQD come from the germline V gene (reference sequence). The length of the CDR3 is 14 residues. The CDR3 sequence: CASSEAGGSTEAFF. CDR3 sequence (DNA): TGCGCCAGCAGTGAGGCGGGGGGCAGCACTGAAGCTTTCTTT.

The V gene is TRBV7-9, the J gene TRBJ2-1; no reliable D call. This CDR3 has 15 residues. Germline V gene sequence: CDR1 SEHNR, CDR2 FQNEAQ (reference sequence). Trimming shortened V by 1 base and J by 0 bases, and 7 bases separated the two germline ends. The CDR3 coding sequence is TGTGCCAGCAGCTTAGTTATGAGCTCCTACAATGAGCAGTTCTTC. Translation gives CASSLVMSSYNEQFF.

The chain has TRBV29-1 and TRBJ1-1; the D is unclear. Germline-derived CDR1 and CDR2 are SQVTM and ANQGSEA. CDR3 length: 14 amino acids. V dropped 4 bases and J dropped 4 bases, with 16 bases sitting between them. Here the CDR3 reads CSVVPERLSTEAFF. The CDR3 DNA reads as TGCAGCGTTGTGCCGGAGCGGTTGAGCACTGAAGCTTTCTTT.

This chain uses TRBV28 with TRBJ1-1; 12 nucleotides match TRBD1. This CDR3 is built from 14 residues. The V gene's germline CDR1 is MDHEN and CDR2 SYDVKM. With V trimmed by 4 bases and J by 8 bases, 5 bases remained unmatched. The CDR3 here is CASSSGQGAGEAFF. The CDR3 nucleotides read TGTGCCAGCAGTTCGGGACAGGGGGCTGGAGAAGCTTTCTTT.

The J gene is TRBJ1-2, the V gene TRBV15; D is possibly TRBD1 (6 bases). CDR3 length: 16 residues. Trimming took off 6 bases at V and 2 bases at J, with 19 bases between the two ends. Per germline, CDR1 LNHNV and CDR2 YYDKDF (reference sequence). The CDR3 DNA reads as TGTGCCACCAGGGGGGCAGGCGACCGGAGGAACTATGGCTACACCTTC. As protein: CATRGAGDRRNYGYTF.

This clone was detected only a few times. Distinct nucleotide sequences in the sample also encode this CDR3. The chain carries TRBV9 and TRBJ1-1; the D is unclear. CDR1 and CDR2 from the germline V gene are SGDLS and YYNGEE. V was clipped by 0 bases and J by 3 bases, with 6 bases between them. This CDR3 region has 13 residues. The CDR3 DNA reads as TGTGCCAGCAGCGTAGGGCAGGACACTGAAGCTTTCTTT. Encoded protein: CASSVGQDTEAFF.

Concerning this clone itself: This CDR3 is also generated by other DNA sequences in the sample. The rearrangement joins TRBV9 to TRBJ2-5, with a possible D match to TRBD2 (7 bases). Germline V gene data show CDR1 as SGDLS and CDR2 as YYNGEE. The CDR3 has 15 residues. The V and J ends lost 3 bases and 5 bases respectively, with 17 bases between them. The CDR3: CASSADAGAGETQYF. The CDR3 DNA is TGTGCCAGCAGCGCCGACGCGGGGGCCGGGGAGACCCAGTACTTC.

In this sample, this clone turned up a few times. V gene TRBV9 combines with J gene TRBJ1-1; unclear D gene. The length of the CDR3 is 16 residues. CDR1 and CDR2 from the germline V gene are SGDLS and YYNGEE. Trimming took off 2 bases at V and 1 base at J, with 15 bases between the two ends. CDR3 region: CASSVRHMGANTEAFF. The CDR3 DNA sequence: TGTGCCAGCAGCGTTCGGCATATGGGAGCGAACACTGAAGCTTTCTTT.

The chain couples TRBV6-1 to TRBJ2-6; tentative D call: TRBD2 (5 bases). The CDR3 totals 15 residues. Germline CDR1 is MNHNS and CDR2 is SASEGT. Trimming took 2 bases from V and 1 from J, leaving 6 bases between them. The CDR3 DNA follows: TGTGCCAGCAGTGAATCGGGGTCTGGGGCCAACGTCCTGACTTTC. Encoded protein: CASSESGSGANVLTF.

This clone was seen more than once but under ten times. This chain uses TRBV19 with TRBJ1-5; D ambiguous. CDR1 and CDR2 from the germline V gene are LNHDA and SQIVND (reference sequence). V was cut by 3 bases and J by 1 base, with 4 bases left in between. The length of the CDR3 is 13 residues. The CDR3 sequence: CASSMGSNQPQHF. The DNA of the CDR3 is TGTGCCAGTAGTATGGGCAGCAATCAGCCCCAGCATTTT.

The chain combines TRBV9 with TRBJ1-1; 8 bases are shared with TRBD1. The germline V gene encodes CDR1 SGDLS and CDR2 YYNGEE. CDR3 size: 14 residues. J gave up 4 bases and V 3 bases, and 5 bases lay outside the gene matches. CDR3 region: CASSARGRGTEAFF. CDR3 bases: TGTGCCAGCAGCGCCAGGGGGCGCGGCACTGAAGCTTTCTTT.

This chain links TRBV23-1 with TRBJ2-5; 8 nucleotides agree with TRBD1. The end of the DNA fits TRBJ2-7 better, so the J call may be wrong. TRBV23-1 is treated as an ORF (open reading frame) with a function not yet certain. The CDR3 contains 16 residues. CDR3 nucleotide sequence: TGCGCCAGCACCGCGGCGAGGCAGGGGGCATCCTACGAGCAGTACTTC. Encoded protein: CASTAARQGASYEQYF.

The chain employs TRBV19 and TRBJ2-2, with D possibly being TRBD1 (6 bases). This CDR3 is 17 amino acids long. CDR1 is LNHDA and CDR2 is SQIVND in the germline V gene (reference sequence). V was pared by 0 bases and J by 5 bases, with 16 bases between. The CDR3 protein is CASSIDPRTDATGELFF. CDR3 DNA sequence: TGTGCCAGTAGTATAGATCCAAGGACAGACGCAACCGGGGAGCTGTTTTTT.

About this clone: The sample holds other DNA sequences that translate to the same CDR3. The CDR3 here is CASSVDGGSTDTQYF. The CDR3 bases are TGTGCCAGCAGCGTAGACGGGGGGAGCACAGATACGCAGTATTTT. The rearrangement links TRBV9 to TRBJ2-3; 7 nucleotides line up with TRBD2. V gave up 0 bases and J gave up 0 bases; unmatched junction bases: 1. The CDR3 runs 15 residues. Germline CDR1 is SGDLS and CDR2 is YYNGEE.